The rows below give T cell receptor beta chains drawn from one sample of a study of blood T cell repertoires in COVID-19. Only in-frame clones appear in the TCRdb table, and some are missing; sequencing was by immunoSEQ multiplex PCR. The sample shows some 94,000 clones, approximately 87% of them seen only once. Input material: peripheral blood. These receptors all stem from a human donor in a cohort sampled during active COVID-19. Both conserved end residues are part of each CDR3. Each record gives: J gene, D gene, clone size, V gene, CDR3 protein, CDR3 DNA. D genes are given only for firm matches. Only some rows state a clone size, as once, few, many or a class for expanded clones.

J: TRBJ2-7; D: .; size: few; V: TRBV11-2; CDR3: CASSRAGIHEQYF; DNA: TGTGCCAGCAGCCGGGCAGGGATTCACGAGCAGTACTTC
J: TRBJ2-1; D: .; size: .; V: TRBV25-1; CDR3: CASSPSPNEQFF; DNA: TGTGCCAGCAGCCCCTCCCCCAATGAGCAGTTCTTC
J: TRBJ1-6; D: .; size: once; V: TRBV12-3/TRBV12-4; CDR3: CATTVSYNSPLHF; DNA: TGTGCCACCACAGTTTCCTATAATTCACCCCTCCACTTT
J: TRBJ1-3; D: .; size: once; V: TRBV7-6; CDR3: CASSLEGSGSGNTIYF; DNA: TGTGCCAGCAGCTTAGAGGGGTCAGGCTCTGGAAACACCATATATTTT
J: TRBJ1-5; D: .; size: .; V: TRBV18; CDR3: CASSPSGDQPQHF; DNA: TGTGCCAGCTCACCATCCGGAGATCAGCCCCAGCATTTT
J: TRBJ1-6; D: .; size: .; V: TRBV25-1; CDR3: CASSEREGVLNSPLHF; DNA: TGTGCCAGCAGTGAACGAGAGGGGGTCCTTAATTCACCCCTCCACTTT
J: TRBJ2-4; D: TRBD1; size: .; V: TRBV5-4; CDR3: CASSLSGQGAWAKNIQYF; DNA: TGTGCCAGCAGCTTGTCGGGACAGGGGGCTTGGGCCAAAAACATTCAGTACTTC
J: TRBJ1-2; D: .; size: .; V: TRBV7-3; CDR3: CASSPTGGSLKDGYTF; DNA: TGTGCCAGCAGCCCTACCGGGGGGAGTCTTAAGGACGGCTACACCTTC
J: TRBJ2-4; D: TRBD2; size: .; V: TRBV5-6; CDR3: CASSRGLAGGIAKNIQYF; DNA: TGTGCCAGCAGTCGGGGACTAGCGGGAGGGATCGCCAAAAACATTCAGTACTTC
J: TRBJ2-5; D: TRBD2; size: .; V: TRBV28; CDR3: CASSRTSGMSETQYF; DNA: TGTGCCAGCAGTCGGACTAGCGGGATGTCGGAGACCCAGTACTTC
J: TRBJ2-1; D: TRBD2; size: .; V: TRBV7-6; CDR3: CASSLGTSGPGSFREQFF; DNA: TGTGCCAGCAGCCTCGGGACTAGCGGGCCAGGGAGTTTCCGTGAGCAGTTCTTC
J: TRBJ2-3; D: TRBD1; size: once; V: TRBV15; CDR3: CATSRESGRGQQDTQYF; DNA: TGTGCCACCAGCAGAGAGTCGGGCAGGGGGCAACAAGATACGCAGTATTTT
J: TRBJ2-2; D: .; size: .; V: TRBV5-1; CDR3: CASSGGLILEGGELFF; DNA: TGCGCCAGCAGCGGCGGGCTGATATTAGAGGGCGGGGAGCTGTTTTTT
J: TRBJ2-5; D: TRBD2; size: .; V: TRBV6-5; CDR3: CASSRAGGTGETQYF; DNA: TGTGCCAGCAGTAGAGCGGGGGGTACGGGAGAGACCCAGTACTTC
J: TRBJ1-2; D: .; size: .; V: TRBV5-1; CDR3: CASSSSGGYGYTF; DNA: TGCGCCAGCAGCTCCTCGGGAGGCTATGGCTACACCTTC
J: TRBJ2-1; D: TRBD2; size: .; V: TRBV13; CDR3: CASSFSGGPPNNEQFF; DNA: TGTGCCAGCAGCTTTAGCGGGGGTCCGCCGAACAATGAGCAGTTCTTC
J: TRBJ1-5; D: .; size: .; V: TRBV28; CDR3: CASRSGTRGGQPQHF; DNA: TGTGCCAGCAGATCAGGGACGAGAGGGGGTCAGCCCCAGCATTTT
J: TRBJ2-1; D: TRBD1; size: .; V: TRBV6-6; CDR3: CASVRDRAYNEQFF; DNA: TGTGCCAGCGTTCGGGACAGAGCCTACAATGAGCAGTTCTTC
J: TRBJ1-2; D: TRBD1; size: once; V: TRBV5-6; CDR3: CASSLTHLGTGIGYTF; DNA: TGTGCCAGCAGCTTAACCCACCTCGGGACAGGGATTGGCTACACCTTC
J: TRBJ1-1; D: TRBD1; size: .; V: TRBV7-7; CDR3: CASSLGQGTEAFF; DNA: TGTGCTAGCAGCTTAGGACAGGGGACTGAAGCTTTCTTT
J: TRBJ2-7; D: TRBD2; size: .; V: TRBV19; CDR3: CASSTGTSGSYEQYF; DNA: TGTGCCAGTAGCACCGGGACTAGCGGGAGTTACGAGCAGTACTTC
J: TRBJ1-6; D: TRBD1; size: .; V: TRBV10-3; CDR3: CAISEGQGQDNSPLHF; DNA: TGTGCCATCAGTGAGGGACAGGGGCAGGATAATTCACCCCTCCACTTT
J: TRBJ1-4; D: TRBD1; size: .; V: TRBV9; CDR3: CASSAHHRGIGKLFF; DNA: TGTGCCAGCAGCGCCCACCACAGGGGAATTGGAAAACTGTTTTTT
J: TRBJ2-2; D: TRBD2; size: .; V: TRBV5-1; CDR3: CASSQTGTSNTGELFF; DNA: TGCGCCAGCAGCCAGACCGGGACTAGTAACACCGGGGAGCTGTTTTTT
J: TRBJ1-5; D: .; size: .; V: TRBV4-1; CDR3: CASSQEAVGSQPQHF; DNA: TGCGCCAGCAGCCAAGAGGCAGTGGGGAGTCAGCCCCAGCATTTT
J: TRBJ2-5; D: TRBD2; size: few; V: TRBV15; CDR3: CATSPQVPGLAGGQAKTQYF; DNA: TGTGCCACCAGCCCCCAGGTGCCGGGACTAGCGGGGGGGCAGGCGAAGACCCAGTACTTC
J: TRBJ2-7; D: .; size: .; V: TRBV7-9; CDR3: CASSLGGQFYEQYF; DNA: TGTGCCAGCAGCTTAGGCGGGCAGTTTTACGAGCAGTACTTC
J: TRBJ1-5; D: .; size: .; V: TRBV28; CDR3: CATRLQNSNQPQHF; DNA: TGTGCCACCCGACTTCAGAATAGCAATCAGCCCCAGCATTTT
J: TRBJ1-1; D: .; size: .; V: TRBV27; CDR3: CASSPFGDTEAFF; DNA: TGTGCCAGCAGCCCCTTCGGGGATACTGAAGCTTTCTTT
J: TRBJ1-1; D: TRBD1; size: .; V: TRBV9; CDR3: CASSGDSVNTEAFF; DNA: TGTGCCAGCAGCGGGGACAGCGTAAACACTGAAGCTTTCTTT
J: TRBJ1-5; D: TRBD1; size: .; V: TRBV18; CDR3: CASSFGTGINQPQHF; DNA: TGTGCCAGCTCGTTCGGGACAGGGATCAATCAGCCCCAGCATTTT
J: TRBJ1-1; D: .; size: .; V: TRBV27; CDR3: CASKPKDRMNTEAFF; DNA: TGTGCCAGCAAACCTAAGGACAGAATGAACACTGAAGCTTTCTTT
J: TRBJ2-7; D: TRBD2; size: .; V: TRBV6-2/TRBV6-3; CDR3: CASSYTGLAGKYEQYF; DNA: TGTGCCAGCAGTTACACAGGACTAGCGGGAAAATACGAGCAGTACTTC
J: TRBJ1-2; D: TRBD1; size: .; V: TRBV9; CDR3: CASSPGQGGSGGYTF; DNA: TGTGCCAGCAGCCCTGGACAGGGGGGAAGTGGAGGCTACACCTTC
J: TRBJ1-1; D: .; size: .; V: TRBV27; CDR3: CASSPGGTEAFF; DNA: TGTGCCAGCAGTCCCGGGGGGACTGAAGCTTTCTTT
J: TRBJ2-7; D: TRBD2; size: .; V: TRBV28; CDR3: CASSSWTSGRTPTDEQYF; DNA: TGTGCCAGCAGTTCATGGACTAGCGGGAGGACCCCGACAGACGAGCAGTACTTC
J: TRBJ2-1; D: .; size: .; V: TRBV9; CDR3: CASSLATGRNEQFF; DNA: TGTGCCAGCAGCCTCGCGACAGGGAGGAATGAGCAGTTCTTC
J: TRBJ1-3; D: .; size: once; V: TRBV30; CDR3: CAWRETGNTIYF; DNA: TGTGCCTGGAGGGAAACAGGGAACACCATATATTTT
J: TRBJ2-1; D: TRBD1; size: .; V: TRBV7-9; CDR3: CASSLGQGAYGEQFF; DNA: TGTGCCAGCAGCCTGGGACAGGGGGCATACGGTGAGCAGTTCTTC
J: TRBJ2-1; D: TRBD2; size: .; V: TRBV10-3; CDR3: CAISESPSGRDNEQFF; DNA: TGTGCCATCAGTGAGTCGCCTAGCGGGAGAGACAATGAGCAGTTCTTC
J: TRBJ2-4; D: .; size: .; V: TRBV7-8; CDR3: CASSLLAGGSDKNIQYF; DNA: TGTGCCAGCAGCTTACTAGCAGGGGGGTCAGACAAAAACATTCAGTACTTC
J: TRBJ1-1; D: TRBD1; size: .; V: TRBV2; CDR3: CASSERAGGGTEAFF; DNA: TGTGCCAGCAGTGAACGGGCAGGGGGCGGCACTGAAGCTTTCTTT
J: TRBJ2-5; D: .; size: few; V: TRBV19; CDR3: CASSRRFGYETQYF; DNA: TGTGCCAGTAGTCGCAGGTTCGGTTACGAGACCCAGTACTTC
J: TRBJ1-3; D: .; size: .; V: TRBV7-9; CDR3: CASSPQGGVSGNTIYF; DNA: TGTGCCAGCAGCCCCCAAGGGGGGGTTTCTGGAAACACCATATATTTT
J: TRBJ1-1; D: .; size: .; V: TRBV5-6; CDR3: CASSGGSFEAFF; DNA: TGTGCCAGCAGCGGAGGGAGTTTTGAAGCTTTCTTT
J: TRBJ2-7; D: .; size: .; V: TRBV2; CDR3: CASSLTYEQYF; DNA: TGTGCCAGCAGTTTAACCTACGAGCAGTACTTC
J: TRBJ1-1; D: .; size: .; V: TRBV20-1; CDR3: CSASPGAREAFF; DNA: TGCAGTGCTAGTCCAGGGGCCCGTGAAGCTTTCTTT
J: TRBJ2-7; D: .; size: .; V: TRBV2; CDR3: CASSEKDLRVSAEQYF; DNA: TGTGCCAGCAGTGAGAAGGATTTGAGGGTGTCTGCCGAGCAGTACTTC
J: TRBJ2-7; D: TRBD1; size: .; V: TRBV5-1; CDR3: CASSLATGVSYEQYF; DNA: TGCGCCAGCAGCTTAGCTACAGGGGTCTCCTACGAGCAGTACTTC
J: TRBJ2-3; D: .; size: .; V: TRBV5-6; CDR3: CASSTYTDTQYF; DNA: TGTGCCAGCAGCACTTATACAGATACGCAGTATTTT
J: TRBJ2-1; D: TRBD1; size: .; V: TRBV19; CDR3: CASSIRTGDNEQFF; DNA: TGTGCCAGTAGTATCCGGACAGGGGACAATGAGCAGTTCTTC
J: TRBJ2-7; D: .; size: .; V: TRBV5-1; CDR3: CASSFSYPRDYEQYF; DNA: TGCGCCAGCAGCTTTTCGTACCCCCGGGATTACGAGCAGTACTTC
J: TRBJ2-3; D: TRBD1; size: .; V: TRBV28; CDR3: CASRTGFTDTQYF; DNA: TGTGCCAGCCGGACAGGCTTCACAGATACGCAGTATTTT